The rows below give T cell receptor beta chains drawn from one sample of a study of cytomegalovirus exposure and HLA in healthy donors. Method: immunoSEQ multiplex PCR; TCRdb's copy keeps in-frame clones and lacks some. The sample has tens of thousands of clones; over 55% are singletons. Sequenced sample: PBMCs. The receptors come from a woman between 45 and 60 years old in good health and CMV-seropositive. CDR3s include the opening cysteine and the closing phenylalanine or tryptophan. The order of the fields is V gene, J gene, CDR3 length, clone size, CDR3 protein. Clone size is stated in some rows and not others, as once, few, many or a class when expanded.

v_gene: TRBV5-1
j_gene: TRBJ1-1
len: 13
abundance: .
CDR3aa: CASSVGVNTEAFF

v_gene: TRBV9
j_gene: TRBJ1-2
len: 14
abundance: .
CDR3aa: CASSVGDRSGGYTF

v_gene: TRBV7-3
j_gene: TRBJ2-5
len: 16
abundance: .
CDR3aa: CASSLGLAGVGETQYF

v_gene: TRBV25-1
j_gene: TRBJ1-6
len: 15
abundance: .
CDR3aa: CASSDATGGDSPLHF

v_gene: TRBV9
j_gene: TRBJ2-1
len: 17
abundance: few
CDR3aa: CASSVALGGGPDNEQFF

v_gene: TRBV7-8
j_gene: TRBJ1-1
len: 19
abundance: .
CDR3aa: CASSLVGNPGGAVRTEAFF

v_gene: TRBV5-3
j_gene: TRBJ2-6
len: 20
abundance: .
CDR3aa: CARSLALKDRPPSGANVLTF

v_gene: TRBV19
j_gene: TRBJ2-1
len: 13
abundance: few
CDR3aa: CASSGRVYNEQFF

v_gene: TRBV15
j_gene: TRBJ2-3
len: 18
abundance: .
CDR3aa: CATSRDVGPTGGTDTQYF

v_gene: TRBV30
j_gene: TRBJ1-1
len: 14
abundance: .
CDR3aa: CAWSGEQGANEAFF

v_gene: TRBV4-3
j_gene: TRBJ2-3
len: 15
abundance: few
CDR3aa: CASSQLAGRTDTQYF

v_gene: TRBV27
j_gene: TRBJ2-1
len: 16
abundance: .
CDR3aa: CASSTRQGSSYNEQFF

v_gene: TRBV27
j_gene: TRBJ2-1
len: 14
abundance: .
CDR3aa: CASRVGLAGSEQFF

v_gene: TRBV11-1
j_gene: TRBJ2-7
len: 16
abundance: once
CDR3aa: CASSLRASGGLYEQYF

v_gene: TRBV2
j_gene: TRBJ2-4
len: 14
abundance: once
CDR3aa: CASRMTGIKNIQYF

v_gene: TRBV30
j_gene: TRBJ2-7
len: 16
abundance: .
CDR3aa: CAWSKSRTSGLYEQYF

v_gene: TRBV7-2
j_gene: TRBJ2-5
len: 14
abundance: few
CDR3aa: CASSSSAGMGTQYF

v_gene: TRBV27
j_gene: TRBJ2-3
len: 13
abundance: .
CDR3aa: CASSYSGDDTQYF

v_gene: TRBV29-1
j_gene: TRBJ2-7
len: 12
abundance: .
CDR3aa: CSAGTGSYEQYF

v_gene: TRBV2
j_gene: TRBJ1-1
len: 16
abundance: .
CDR3aa: CASRRTRTGANTEAFF

v_gene: TRBV13
j_gene: TRBJ2-7
len: 16
abundance: .
CDR3aa: CASSPGRGWSWSEQYF

v_gene: TRBV7-8
j_gene: TRBJ2-6
len: 19
abundance: .
CDR3aa: CASSLGPGLLLSGANVLTF

v_gene: TRBV4-3
j_gene: TRBJ2-7
len: 16
abundance: .
CDR3aa: CASSQDRWQGTYEQYF

v_gene: TRBV5-1
j_gene: TRBJ1-3
len: 17
abundance: .
CDR3aa: CASSWRSGQGTGNTIYF

v_gene: TRBV30
j_gene: TRBJ1-1
len: 13
abundance: few
CDR3aa: CAWSATTGTITFF